This T cell receptor (beta chain) emerged from a study of T-cell memory formation after mild COVID-19. The germline V gene encodes CDR1 SQVTM and CDR2 ANQGSEA. The CDR3 totals 14 residues. Trimming at V came to 6 bases and at J to 4 bases, leaving 4 bases not matched to a gene. Regarding the study as a whole: Those CD4+ clones that contracted were mainly in CM and EM (CD8+ ones in EMRA). The authors did not confirm SARS-CoV-2 specificity of second-wave clones peaking day 37.

This clonotype is deemed medium-sized. Its antigen is unidentified. TCR alpha and TCR beta cDNA libraries carrying sample barcodes and UMIs came from 5'RACE with constant-segment primers. TCRdb reprocessed the 5' RACE reads with MiXCR, giving one entry per CDR3 protein. Of about 44,000 distinct CDR3 sequences in the sample, 7.3% were seen once. Sequencing used PBMCs or a T cell subset sorted from them (not recorded which). The V call is TRBV29-1, the J call TRBJ2-5; 14 bases match TRBD2. The sequence came from a man aged 18 to 29 who had mild COVID-19 (a few samples of this study predate the infection). Cell type and time point are not known. The CDR3 here is CSVGTSGGVETQYF. DNA for the CDR3: TGCAGCGTGGGGACTAGCGGGGGAGTAGAGACCCAGTACTTC.